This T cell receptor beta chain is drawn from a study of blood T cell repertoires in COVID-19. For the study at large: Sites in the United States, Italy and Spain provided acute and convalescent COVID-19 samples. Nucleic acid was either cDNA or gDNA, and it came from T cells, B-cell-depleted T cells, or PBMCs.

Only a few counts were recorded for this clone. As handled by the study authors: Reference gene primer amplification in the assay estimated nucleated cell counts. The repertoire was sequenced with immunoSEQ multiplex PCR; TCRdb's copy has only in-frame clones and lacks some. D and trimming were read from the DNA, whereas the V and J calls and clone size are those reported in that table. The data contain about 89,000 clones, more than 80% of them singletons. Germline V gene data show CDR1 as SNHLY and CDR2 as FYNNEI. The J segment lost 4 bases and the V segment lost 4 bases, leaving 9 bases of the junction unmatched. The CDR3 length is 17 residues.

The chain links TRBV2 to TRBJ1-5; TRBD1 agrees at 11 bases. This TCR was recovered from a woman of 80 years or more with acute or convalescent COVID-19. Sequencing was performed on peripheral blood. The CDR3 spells CASSGQGTGGWNQPQHF. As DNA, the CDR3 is TGTGCCAGCAGTGGACAAGGGACAGGGGGTTGGAATCAGCCCCAGCATTTT.